A selection of T cell receptor beta chains follows, all from one sample in a study of T cell responses to AZD1222 COVID-19 vaccine. TCRdb's table, derived via immunoSEQ multiplex PCR, lists solely in-frame clones and lacks some. The sample comprises approximately 140,000 clones, about 90% of which are singletons, and 7% to 9% rests with the top ten. The sample consisted of peripheral blood, taken 28 days after the second dose of the MenACWY control vaccine. These TCRs come from an adult who received the MenACWY meningococcal vaccine as a control. Both conserved end residues are trimmed from each CDR3. Fields, in order: V gene, J gene, CDR3 protein.

V: TRBV19
J: TRBJ2-2
CDR3: ASIGRTENTGELF

V: TRBV5-6
J: TRBJ1-3
CDR3: ASRAGGTGNTIY

V: TRBV5-1
J: TRBJ2-5
CDR3: ASSLGGGSEETQY

V: TRBV5-1
J: TRBJ2-7
CDR3: ASSATRGGEQY

V: TRBV10-1
J: TRBJ2-1
CDR3: ASSGGLAGYNEQF

V: TRBV19
J: TRBJ2-5
CDR3: ASSTLQGAGGVETQY

V: TRBV6-2/TRBV6-3
J: TRBJ1-5
CDR3: ASSYFGDRGSNQPQH

V: TRBV24-1
J: TRBJ2-3
CDR3: ATSTGTSNTDTQY

V: TRBV6-1
J: TRBJ2-2
CDR3: ASSAQSEELF

V: TRBV19
J: TRBJ1-5
CDR3: ASSLVGQPQH

V: TRBV7-9
J: TRBJ2-7
CDR3: ASSSTDSYEQY

V: TRBV24-1
J: TRBJ1-2
CDR3: ATSDRAWFSGYT

V: TRBV28
J: TRBJ2-4
CDR3: ASRPQGGDKNIQY

V: TRBV6-2/TRBV6-3
J: TRBJ1-4
CDR3: ASSPYSTNEKLF

V: TRBV19
J: TRBJ1-1
CDR3: ASSIGTGISTEAF

V: TRBV11-1
J: TRBJ2-1
CDR3: ASSLAIVASSYNEQF

V: TRBV24-1
J: TRBJ2-1
CDR3: ATSEAPGTGVQF

V: TRBV19
J: TRBJ1-5
CDR3: ASRPTTGGPVGPQH

V: TRBV6-2/TRBV6-3
J: TRBJ1-5
CDR3: ASSYPTHYSNQPQH

V: TRBV19
J: TRBJ2-7
CDR3: ASTPGRGTYEQY

V: TRBV5-6
J: TRBJ1-1
CDR3: ASSFGQGLTEAF

V: TRBV18
J: TRBJ1-5
CDR3: ASSPPGHMVDQPQH

V: TRBV19
J: TRBJ1-5
CDR3: ASRYRPVSNQPQH

V: TRBV6-2/TRBV6-3
J: TRBJ2-7
CDR3: ASSFPTDSYEQY